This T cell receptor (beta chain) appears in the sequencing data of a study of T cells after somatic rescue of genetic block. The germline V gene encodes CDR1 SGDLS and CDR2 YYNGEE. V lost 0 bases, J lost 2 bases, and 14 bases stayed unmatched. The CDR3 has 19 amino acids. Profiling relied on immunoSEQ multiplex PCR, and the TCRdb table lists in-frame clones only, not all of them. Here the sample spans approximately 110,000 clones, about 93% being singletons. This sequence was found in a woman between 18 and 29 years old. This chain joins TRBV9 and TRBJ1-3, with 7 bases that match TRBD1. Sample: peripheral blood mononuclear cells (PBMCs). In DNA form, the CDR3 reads TGTGCCAGCAGCGTAGGCCCCGGCGGGGGACAGACCGCTGGAAACACCATATATTTT. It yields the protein CASSVGPGGGQTAGNTIYF.